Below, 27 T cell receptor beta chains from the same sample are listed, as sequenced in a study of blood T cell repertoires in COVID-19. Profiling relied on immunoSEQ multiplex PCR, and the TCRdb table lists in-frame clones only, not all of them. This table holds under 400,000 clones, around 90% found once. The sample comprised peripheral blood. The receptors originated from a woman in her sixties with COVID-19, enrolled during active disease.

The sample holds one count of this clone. The CDR3 sequence is CASSIAGTPGDEQYF. The CDR3 DNA follows: TGTGCCAGCAGTATCGCCGGGACACCGGGCGACGAGCAGTACTTC. The chain has TRBV6-5 and TRBJ2-7; weak D call: TRBD1 (6 bases). Germline V gene data show CDR1 as MNHEY and CDR2 as SVGAGI. The CDR3 totals 15 residues. Trimming cost V 5 bases and J 5 bases, with 19 bases left between them.

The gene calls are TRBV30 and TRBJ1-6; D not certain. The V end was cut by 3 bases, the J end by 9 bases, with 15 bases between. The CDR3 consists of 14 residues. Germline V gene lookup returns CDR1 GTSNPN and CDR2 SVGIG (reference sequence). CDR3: CAWRGGILSSPLHF. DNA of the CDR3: TGTGCCTGGAGAGGAGGGATACTTTCTTCACCCCTCCACTTT.

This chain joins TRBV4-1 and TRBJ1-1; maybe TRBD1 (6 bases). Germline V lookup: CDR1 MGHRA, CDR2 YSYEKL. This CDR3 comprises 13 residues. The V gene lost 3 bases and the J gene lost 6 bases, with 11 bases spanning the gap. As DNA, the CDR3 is TGCGCCAGCAGCCAGGCGCGGGGGCCTGAAGCTTTCTTT. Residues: CASSQARGPEAFF.

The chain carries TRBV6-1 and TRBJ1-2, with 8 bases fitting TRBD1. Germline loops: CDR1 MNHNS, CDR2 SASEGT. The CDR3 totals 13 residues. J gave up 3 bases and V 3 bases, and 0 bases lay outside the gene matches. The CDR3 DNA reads TGTGCCAGCAGTGACAGGGGGCACTATGGCTACACCTTC. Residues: CASSDRGHYGYTF.

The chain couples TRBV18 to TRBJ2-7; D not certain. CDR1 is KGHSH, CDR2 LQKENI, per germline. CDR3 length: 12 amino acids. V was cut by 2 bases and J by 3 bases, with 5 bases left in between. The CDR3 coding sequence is TGTGCCAGCTCACCAACAGACTACGAGCAGTACTTC. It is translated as CASSPTDYEQYF.

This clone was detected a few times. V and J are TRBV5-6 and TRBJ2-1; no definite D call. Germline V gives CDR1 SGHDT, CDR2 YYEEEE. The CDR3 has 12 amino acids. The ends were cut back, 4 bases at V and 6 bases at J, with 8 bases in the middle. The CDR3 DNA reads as TGTGCCAGCAGCCGCGGTGCCAATGAGCAGTTCTTC. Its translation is CASSRGANEQFF.

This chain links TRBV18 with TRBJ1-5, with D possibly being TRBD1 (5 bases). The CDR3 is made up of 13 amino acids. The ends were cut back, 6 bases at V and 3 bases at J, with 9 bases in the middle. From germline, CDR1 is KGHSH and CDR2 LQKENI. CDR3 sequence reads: CASSLRDNQPQHF. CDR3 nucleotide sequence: TGTGCCAGCTCCCTCAGGGACAATCAGCCCCAGCATTTT.

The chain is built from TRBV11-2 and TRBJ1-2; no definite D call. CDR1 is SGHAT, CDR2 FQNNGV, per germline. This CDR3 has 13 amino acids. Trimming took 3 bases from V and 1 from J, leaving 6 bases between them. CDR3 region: CASSFGINYGYTF. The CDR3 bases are TGTGCCAGCAGCTTTGGCATTAACTATGGCTACACCTTC.

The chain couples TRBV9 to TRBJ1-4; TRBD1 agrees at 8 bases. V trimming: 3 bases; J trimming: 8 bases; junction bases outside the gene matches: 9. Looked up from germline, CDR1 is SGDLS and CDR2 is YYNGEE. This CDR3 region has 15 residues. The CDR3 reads CASSGQGFKGEKLFF. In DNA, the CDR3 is TGTGCCAGCAGCGGACAGGGGTTTAAAGGAGAAAAACTGTTTTTT.

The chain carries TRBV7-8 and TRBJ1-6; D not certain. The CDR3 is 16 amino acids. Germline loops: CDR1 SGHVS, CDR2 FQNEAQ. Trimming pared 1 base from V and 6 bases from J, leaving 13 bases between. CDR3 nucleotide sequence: TGTGCCAGCAGCTTAGGCCAGGTCCCACTTAATTCACCCCTCCACTTT. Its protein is CASSLGQVPLNSPLHF.

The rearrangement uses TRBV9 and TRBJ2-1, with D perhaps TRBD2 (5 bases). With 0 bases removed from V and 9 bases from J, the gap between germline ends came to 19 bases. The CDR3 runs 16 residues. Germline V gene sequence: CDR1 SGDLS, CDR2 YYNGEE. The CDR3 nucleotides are TGTGCCAGCAGCGTAGATGTGAGCTCCAGCGGTGGTGAGCAGTTCTTC. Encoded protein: CASSVDVSSSGGEQFF.

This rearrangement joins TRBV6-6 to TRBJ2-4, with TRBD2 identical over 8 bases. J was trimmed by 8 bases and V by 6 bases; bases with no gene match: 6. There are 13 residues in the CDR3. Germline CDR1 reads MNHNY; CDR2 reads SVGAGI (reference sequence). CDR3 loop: CASRGGGQDIQYF. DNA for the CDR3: TGTGCCAGCAGGGGCGGGGGGCAGGACATTCAGTACTTC.

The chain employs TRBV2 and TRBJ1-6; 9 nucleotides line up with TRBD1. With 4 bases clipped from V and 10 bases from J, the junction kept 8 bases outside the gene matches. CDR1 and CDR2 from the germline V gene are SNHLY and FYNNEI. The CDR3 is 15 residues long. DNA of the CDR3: TGTGCCAGCAGTGCAGAACAGGGGGCGGGATCACCCCTCCACTTT. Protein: CASSAEQGAGSPLHF.

Here the CDR3 reads CASSKAEGGDYGYTF. DNA of the CDR3: TGTGCCAGCAGCAAAGCGGAAGGGGGAGACTATGGCTACACCTTC. V gene TRBV21-1 combines with J gene TRBJ1-2; the tabulated D call, TRBD1, remains unverified against the DNA. TRBV21-1 is a documented pseudogene. This CDR3 comprises 15 residues.

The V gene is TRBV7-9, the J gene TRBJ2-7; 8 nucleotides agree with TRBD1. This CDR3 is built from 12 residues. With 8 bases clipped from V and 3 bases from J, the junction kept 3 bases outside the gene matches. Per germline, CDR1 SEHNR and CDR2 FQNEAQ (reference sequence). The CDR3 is CASGQGNYEQYF. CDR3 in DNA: TGTGCCAGCGGACAGGGAAACTACGAGCAGTACTTC.

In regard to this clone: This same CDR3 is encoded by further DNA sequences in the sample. CDR3 sequence: CASSPGGAGETQYF. The CDR3 region has the DNA TGTGCCAGCAGCCCCGGGGGGGCCGGGGAGACCCAGTACTTC. V gene TRBV7-3 combines with J gene TRBJ2-5; 8 bases align to TRBD2. From germline, CDR1 is SGHTA and CDR2 FQGTGA. Germline trimming cut 5 bases from V and 5 bases from J; bases unmatched to any gene: 7. The CDR3 spans 14 residues.

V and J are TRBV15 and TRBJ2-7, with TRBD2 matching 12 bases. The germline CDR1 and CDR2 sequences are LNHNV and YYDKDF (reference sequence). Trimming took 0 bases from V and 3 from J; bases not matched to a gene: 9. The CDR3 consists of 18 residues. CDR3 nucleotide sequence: TGTGCCACCAGCAGAGAGCCCGGACTAGCGGGACCCAGCTACGAGCAGTACTTC. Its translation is CATSREPGLAGPSYEQYF.

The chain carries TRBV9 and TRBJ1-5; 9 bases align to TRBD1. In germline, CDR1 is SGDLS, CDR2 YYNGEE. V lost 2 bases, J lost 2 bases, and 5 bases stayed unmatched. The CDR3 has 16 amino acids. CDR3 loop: CASSVGQGAGNQPQHF. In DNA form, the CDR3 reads TGTGCCAGCAGCGTGGGACAGGGTGCGGGCAATCAGCCCCAGCATTTT.

The CDR3 region has the DNA TGCGCCAGCAGCGGGTCTACAGGGGCCGGCGGAACCCTCCACTTT. Protein: CASSGSTGAGGTLHF. The V call is TRBV5-1, the J call TRBJ1-6; 7 nucleotides match TRBD1. J gave up 14 bases and V 4 bases, and 15 bases lay outside the gene matches. Germline values: CDR1 SGHRS, CDR2 YFSETQ. CDR3 length: 15 amino acids.

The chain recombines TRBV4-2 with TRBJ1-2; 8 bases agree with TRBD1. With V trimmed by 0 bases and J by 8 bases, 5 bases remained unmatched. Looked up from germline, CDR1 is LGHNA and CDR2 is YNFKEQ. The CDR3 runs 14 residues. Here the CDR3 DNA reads TGTGCCAGCAGCCAAGATGGGACAGGTTCGGGCTACACCTTC. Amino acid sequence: CASSQDGTGSGYTF.

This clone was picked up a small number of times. The CDR3 reads CAWNSGGPSREQYF. CDR3 DNA: TGTGCCTGGAACAGCGGGGGACCCTCGCGAGAGCAGTACTTC. The chain has TRBV30 and TRBJ2-7; TRBD2 agrees at 8 bases. V shed 4 bases, J shed 7 bases, and the junction held 12 bases outside the gene matches. The germline gives CDR1 GTSNPN, CDR2 SVGIG (reference sequence). CDR3 length equals 14 residues.

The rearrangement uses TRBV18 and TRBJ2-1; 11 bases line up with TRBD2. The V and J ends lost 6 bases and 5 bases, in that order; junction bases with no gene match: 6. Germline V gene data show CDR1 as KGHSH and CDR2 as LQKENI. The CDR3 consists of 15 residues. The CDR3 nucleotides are TGTGCCAGCTCCCAGGGACTAGCGGAAAACAATGAGCAGTTCTTC. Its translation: CASSQGLAENNEQFF.

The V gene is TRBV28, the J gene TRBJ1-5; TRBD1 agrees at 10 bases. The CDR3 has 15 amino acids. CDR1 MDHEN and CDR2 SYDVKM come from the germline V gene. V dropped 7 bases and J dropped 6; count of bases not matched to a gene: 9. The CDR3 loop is CASNPTGGVIQPQHF. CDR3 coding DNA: TGTGCCAGCAACCCGACAGGGGGCGTTATTCAGCCCCAGCATTTT.

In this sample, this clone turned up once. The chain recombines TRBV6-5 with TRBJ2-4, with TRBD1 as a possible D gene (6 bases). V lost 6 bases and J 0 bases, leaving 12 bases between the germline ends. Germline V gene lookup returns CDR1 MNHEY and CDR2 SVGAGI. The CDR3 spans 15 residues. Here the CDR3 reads CASRGTGLAKNIQYF. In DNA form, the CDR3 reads TGTGCCAGCAGGGGTACAGGGCTAGCCAAAAACATTCAGTACTTC.

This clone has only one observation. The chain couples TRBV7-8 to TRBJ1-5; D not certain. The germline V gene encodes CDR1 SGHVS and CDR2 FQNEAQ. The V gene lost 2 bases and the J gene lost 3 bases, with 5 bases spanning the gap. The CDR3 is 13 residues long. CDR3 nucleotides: TGTGCCAGCAGCTTACGGGACAATCAGCCCCAGCATTTT. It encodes CASSLRDNQPQHF.

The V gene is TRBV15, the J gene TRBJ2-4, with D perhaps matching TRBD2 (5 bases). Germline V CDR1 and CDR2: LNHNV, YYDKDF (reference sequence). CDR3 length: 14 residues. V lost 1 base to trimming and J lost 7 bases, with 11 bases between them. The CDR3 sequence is CATSRAGRGNIQYF. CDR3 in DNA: TGTGCCACCAGCAGAGCAGGCCGAGGGAACATTCAGTACTTC.

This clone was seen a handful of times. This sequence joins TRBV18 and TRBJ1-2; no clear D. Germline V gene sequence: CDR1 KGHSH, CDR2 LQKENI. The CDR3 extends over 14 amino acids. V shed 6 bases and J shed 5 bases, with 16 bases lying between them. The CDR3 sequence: CASSEMSGAYGYTF. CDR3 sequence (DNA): TGTGCCAGCTCCGAAATGTCGGGTGCTTATGGCTACACCTTC. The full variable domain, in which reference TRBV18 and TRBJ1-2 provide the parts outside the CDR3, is NAGVMQNPRHLVRRRGQEARLRCSPMKGHSHVYWYRQLPEEGLKFMVYLQKENIIDESGMPKERFSAEFPKEGPSILRIQQVVRGDSAAYFCASSEMSGAYGYTFGSGTRLTVV.